The sequence of this TCR beta chain was determined in a study of T cells in Graves' hyperthyroidism and ophthalmopathy. This clonotype was seen more than once but under ten times. The antigen is undetermined. Amplification of TCR beta CDR3 regions used RNA as the template. First-round RT-PCR targeting the TCR CDR3 was performed with the HTBI primer set. Each CDR3 protein is one row after TCRdb ran MiXCR on the multiplex PCR reads. In the table there are about 520,000 distinct CDR3 sequences, around 22% of which are singletons. Using around 10 ml of fresh peripheral blood, PBMCs were prepared. Overall study results and limits: A median around 6.8 months before onset, the model predicted ophthalmopathy.

The CDR3 length is 15 residues. Germline V lookup: CDR1 MNHEY, CDR2 SVGAGI. V lost 2 bases, J lost 7 bases, and 8 bases stayed unmatched. The receptor comes from a woman in her twenties or thirties with Graves' ophthalmopathy. The chain joins TRBV6-5 to TRBJ2-7, with TRBD2 matching 10 bases. Sequencing was done on a sample of blood. The CDR3 loop is CASSYRAGGPQEQYF. The DNA for the CDR3 is TGTGCCAGCAGTTACCGAGCGGGAGGGCCGCAAGAGCAGTACTTC.